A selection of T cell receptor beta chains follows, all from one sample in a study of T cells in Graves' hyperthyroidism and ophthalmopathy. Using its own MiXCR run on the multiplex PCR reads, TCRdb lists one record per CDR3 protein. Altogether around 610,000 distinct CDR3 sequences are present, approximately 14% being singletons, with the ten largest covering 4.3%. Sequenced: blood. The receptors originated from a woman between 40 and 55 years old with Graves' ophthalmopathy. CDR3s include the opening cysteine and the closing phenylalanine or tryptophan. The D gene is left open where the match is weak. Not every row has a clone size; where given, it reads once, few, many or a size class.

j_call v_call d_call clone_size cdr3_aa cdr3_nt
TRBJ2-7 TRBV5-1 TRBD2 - CASSLRLAGGIYEQYF TGCGCCAGCAGCTTGAGGCTAGCGGGAGGAATTTACGAGCAGTACTTC
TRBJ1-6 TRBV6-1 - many CASSDQALLGSPLHF TGTGCCAGCAGTGATCAGGCACTCTTAGGTTCACCCCTCCACTTT
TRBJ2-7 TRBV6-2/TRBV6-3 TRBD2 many CASRPTSGRIYEQYF TGTGCCAGCAGACCTACTAGCGGGAGAATCTACGAGCAGTACTTC
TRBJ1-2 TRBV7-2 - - CASSSAVAGWGYTF TGTGCCAGCAGCTCAGCGGTTGCCGGGTGGGGCTACACCTTC
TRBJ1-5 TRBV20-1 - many CSAREGVQPQHF TGCAGTGCTAGAGAGGGAGTTCAGCCCCAGCATTTT
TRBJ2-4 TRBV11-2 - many CASSLESSTIQYF TGTGCCAGCAGCTTAGAATCTAGCACCATTCAGTACTTC
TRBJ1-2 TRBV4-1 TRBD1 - CASSLGTGSSGYTF TGCGCCAGCAGCCTTGGGACAGGGAGTTCTGGCTACACCTTC
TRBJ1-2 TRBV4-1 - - CASSQERGSGYGYTF TGCGCCAGCAGCCAAGAAAGGGGGTCGGGCTATGGCTACACCTTC
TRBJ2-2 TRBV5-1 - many CASSLQGTGELFF TGTGCCAGCAGTTTACAGGGTACCGGGGAGCTGTTTTTT
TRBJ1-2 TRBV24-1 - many CATSDSQYGYTF TGTGCCACCAGTGATTCACAGTATGGCTACACCTTC
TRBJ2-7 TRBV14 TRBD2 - CASSQLAGKGHEQYF TGTGCCAGCAGCCAACTAGCGGGAAAGGGCCACGAGCAGTACTTC
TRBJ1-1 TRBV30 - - CAWSLTGTEAFF TGTGCCTGGAGTCTTACAGGGACTGAAGCTTTCTTT
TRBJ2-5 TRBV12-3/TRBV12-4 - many CASSPPRRGHQETQYF TGTGCCAGCAGTCCCCCCCGGAGAGGTCATCAAGAGACCCAGTACTTC
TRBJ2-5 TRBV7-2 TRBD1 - CASSGTGPQETQYF TGTGCCAGCAGTGGGACAGGACCACAAGAGACCCAGTACTTC
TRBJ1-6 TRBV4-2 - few CASSPEPAGSPLHF TGTGCCAGCAGCCCGGAACCCGCGGGTTCACCCCTCCACTTT
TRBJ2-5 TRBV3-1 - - CASSQDQGRETQYF TGTGCCAGCAGCCAAGATCAGGGAAGAGAGACCCAGTACTTC
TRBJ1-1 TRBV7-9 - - CASSLSQGRTEAFF TGTGCCAGCAGCTTGTCTCAGGGGCGGACTGAAGCTTTCTTT
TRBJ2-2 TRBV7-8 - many CASSSPKKQGDTGELFF TGTGCCAGCAGCTCCCCAAAGAAACAGGGTGACACCGGGGAGCTGTTTTTT
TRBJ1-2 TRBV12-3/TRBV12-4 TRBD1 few CASSTTGRHGYTF TGTGCCAGCAGTACGACAGGGAGGCATGGCTACACCTTC
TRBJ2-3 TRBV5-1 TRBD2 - CASSLAIGRVTDTQYF TGCGCCAGCAGCTTGGCCATCGGGAGGGTCACAGATACGCAGTATTTT
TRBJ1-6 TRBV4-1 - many CASSEVGTAGSPLHF TGCGCCAGCAGCGAAGTAGGGACTGCGGGATCACCCCTCCACTTT
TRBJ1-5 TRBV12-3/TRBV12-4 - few CASSPGGGEGKPQHF TGTGCCAGCAGTCCTGGGGGGGGGGAAGGAAAGCCCCAGCATTTT
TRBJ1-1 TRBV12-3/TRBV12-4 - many CASSLGENGNTEAFF TGTGCCAGCAGTTTAGGGGAAAATGGGAACACTGAAGCTTTCTTT
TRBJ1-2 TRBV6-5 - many CASSYGDALGYGYTF TGTGCCAGCAGTTACGGGGACGCCCTGGGGTATGGCTACACCTTC
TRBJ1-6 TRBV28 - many CASTTGYNSPLHF TGTGCCAGCACCACCGGTTATAATTCACCCCTCCACTTT
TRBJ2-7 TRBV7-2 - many CASSLAGRMGQYF TGTGCCAGCAGCTTAGCAGGCAGGATGGGGCAGTACTTC
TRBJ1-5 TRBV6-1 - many CASSENSYSNQPQHF TGTGCCAGCAGTGAAAACTCCTATAGCAATCAGCCCCAGCATTTT
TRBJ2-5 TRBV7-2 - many CASSRRTEETQYF TGTGCCAGCAGCCGCCGGACAGAAGAGACCCAGTACTTC
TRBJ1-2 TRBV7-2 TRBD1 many CAIPTGRYYGYTF TGTGCCATTCCGACAGGGAGATACTATGGCTACACCTTC
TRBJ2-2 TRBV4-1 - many CASSQGERAGTGELFF TGCGCCAGCAGCCAAGGAGAGAGGGCGGGCACCGGGGAGCTGTTTTTT
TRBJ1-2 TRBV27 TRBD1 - CASTKAGGRANYGYTF TGTGCCAGCACCAAAGCAGGGGGCAGAGCTAACTATGGCTACACCTTC
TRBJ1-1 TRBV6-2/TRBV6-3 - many CASSRQLMNTEAFF TGTGCCAGCAGCCGACAGCTAATGAACACTGAAGCTTTCTTT
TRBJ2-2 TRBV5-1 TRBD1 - CASSGGQALTGELFF TGCGCCAGCAGCGGGGGACAGGCACTCACCGGGGAGCTGTTTTTT
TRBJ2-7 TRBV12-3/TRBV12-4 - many CASSRSSYEQYF TGTGCCAGCAGCCGGAGCTCCTACGAGCAGTACTTC
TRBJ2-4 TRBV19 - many CASSIDRSPGRNIQYF TGTGCCAGTAGTATAGATCGGAGCCCAGGGCGGAACATTCAGTACTTC
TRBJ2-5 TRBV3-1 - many CASSQESGSLETQYF TGTGCCAGCAGCCAAGAATCAGGGAGTTTGGAGACCCAGTACTTC
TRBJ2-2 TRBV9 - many CASSVEGVHTGELFF TGTGCCAGCAGCGTAGAAGGAGTACACACCGGGGAGCTGTTTTTT
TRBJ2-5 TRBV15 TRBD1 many CATSFTGGLVQETQYF TGTGCCACCAGCTTCACAGGGGGACTTGTACAAGAGACCCAGTACTTC
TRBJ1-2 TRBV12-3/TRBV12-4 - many CASKLGGTPGYTF TGTGCCAGCAAACTGGGGGGGACTCCAGGCTACACCTTC
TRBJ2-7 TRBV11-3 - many CASSSRPGSQEAGYYEQYF TGTGCCAGCAGCTCCCGGCCGGGCAGTCAGGAGGCAGGGTACTACGAGCAGTACTTC
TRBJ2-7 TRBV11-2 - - CASSFTQGFSYEQYF TGTGCCAGCAGCTTCACCCAGGGTTTCTCCTACGAGCAGTACTTC
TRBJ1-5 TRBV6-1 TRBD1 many CASSHGQGGGQPQHF TGTGCCAGCAGCCATGGACAGGGTGGGGGACAGCCCCAGCATTTT
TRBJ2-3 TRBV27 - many CASSLVQPLTSTDTQYF TGTGCCAGCAGCTTGGTACAGCCCTTAACTAGCACAGATACGCAGTATTTT
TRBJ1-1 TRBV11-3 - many CASSLAGPWDTEAFF TGTGCCAGCAGCTTGGCGGGCCCCTGGGACACTGAAGCTTTCTTT
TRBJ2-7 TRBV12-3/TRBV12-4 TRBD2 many CASSAQGLAGSEQYF TGTGCCAGCAGTGCACAGGGACTAGCGGGATCCGAGCAGTACTTC
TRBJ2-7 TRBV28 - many CASREGQRYEQYF TGTGCCAGCAGGGAAGGACAGCGCTACGAGCAGTACTTC
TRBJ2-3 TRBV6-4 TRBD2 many CASSEPPGGYTDTQYF TGTGCCAGCAGTGAGCCACCGGGAGGTTACACAGATACGCAGTATTTT
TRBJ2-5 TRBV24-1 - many CATSQTSGSWETQYF TGTGCCACCAGTCAAACATCAGGGAGCTGGGAGACCCAGTACTTC